This T cell receptor (beta chain) was observed in a study of post-analysis software for immune sequencing data. Study outcomes and limitations: The five TRBV segments detected at higher frequency in patients than in controls included TRBV5-6, TRBV5-1 and TRBV20-1.

TCR beta cDNA libraries included unique molecular identifiers. MiXCR, applied by TCRdb to the PCR reads, yields one record per CDR3 protein. In the table there are about 680,000 distinct CDR3 sequences, 59% of which are singletons. Worth noting for this clonotype: The antigen remains unidentified.

The CDR3 covers 15 residues. V was pared by 3 bases and J by 2 bases, with 14 bases between. Germline CDR1 DFQATT, CDR2 SNEGSKA (reference sequence). The sequence was collected from a girl under 10 years old with multiple sclerosis. The chain is built from TRBV20-1 and TRBJ1-3; D is perhaps TRBD1 (5 bases). Sequencing input: blood. The CDR3 sequence is CSAREQGLPGNTIYF. In DNA form, the CDR3 reads TGCAGTGCTAGGGAGCAGGGCCTGCCTGGAAACACCATATATTTT.